This TCR beta chain appears in the sequencing data of a study of identical twins. The CDR3 sequence is 12 residues long. V lost 5 bases, J lost 3 bases, and 1 base stayed unmatched. TCRdb independently ran MiXCR on the 5' RACE reads; one entry per CDR3 protein. The table lists hundreds of thousands of distinct CDR3 sequences, roughly an eighth of them singletons. This clonotype was seen at least ten times. The same sample was also used in a study of yellow fever vaccine responses in identical twins.

Sequenced material: PBMCs. The chain uses TRBV12-3 or TRBV12-4 and TRBJ2-7; the match to TRBD1 covers 7 bases. The sequence came from a young woman in good health. The CDR3 bases are TGTGCCAGCAGTCGACAGGGCTACGAGCAGTACTTC. Amino acid sequence: CASSRQGYEQYF.